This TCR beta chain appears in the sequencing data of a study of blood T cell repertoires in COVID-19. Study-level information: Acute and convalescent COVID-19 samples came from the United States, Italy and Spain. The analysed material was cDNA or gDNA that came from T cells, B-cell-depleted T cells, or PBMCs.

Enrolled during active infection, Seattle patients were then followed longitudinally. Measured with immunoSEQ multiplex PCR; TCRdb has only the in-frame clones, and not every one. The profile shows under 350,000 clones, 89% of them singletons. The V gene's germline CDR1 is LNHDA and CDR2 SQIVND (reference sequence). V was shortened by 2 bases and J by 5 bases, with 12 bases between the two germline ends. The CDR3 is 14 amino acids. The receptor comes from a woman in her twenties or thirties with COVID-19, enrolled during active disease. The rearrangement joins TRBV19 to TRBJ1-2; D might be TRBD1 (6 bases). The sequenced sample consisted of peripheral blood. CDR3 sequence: CASSINSQGYGYTF. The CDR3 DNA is TGTGCCAGTAGTATAAATTCACAGGGTTATGGCTACACCTTC.